The clone carrying this T cell receptor (beta chain) appeared a few times. Sequencing targeted expressed TCRB transcripts, as all isolated RNA had been reverse transcribed. The assay was immunoSEQ multiplex PCR, and TCRdb's table has in-frame clones only and misses some. The sample holds 360,000 or so clones, around a fifth seen once. The data were obtained in a study of beta chain features in type 1 diabetes. Germline-derived CDR1 and CDR2 are SEHNR and FQNEAQ (reference sequence). The CDR3 is made up of 11 amino acids. V trimming: 3 bases; J trimming: 12 bases; junction bases outside the gene matches: 2.

The origin of this receptor is a young woman in good health. The sequencing sample was made of naive CD4+ T cells from blood. This chain links TRBV7-9 with TRBJ2-7; TRBD1 matches at 10 bases. The CDR3 sequence is CASSLGQGSYF. The CDR3 DNA reads TGTGCCAGCAGCTTGGGACAGGGGTCGTACTTC. Complete variable domain (other parts from reference TRBV7-9 and TRBJ2-7): DTGVSQNPRHKITKRGQNVTFRCDPISEHNRLYWYRQTLGQGPEFLTYFQNEAQLEKSRLLSDRFSAERPKGSFSTLEIQRTEQGDSAMYLCASSLGQGSYFGPGTRLTVT.